This TCR beta chain was found in a study of T cell responses to AZD1222 COVID-19 vaccine. The table came from immunoSEQ multiplex PCR; TCRdb's copy has only in-frame clones and leaves some out. The sample holds about 110,000 clones, roughly 92% seen once. V was pared by 6 bases and J by 0 bases, with 12 bases between. In germline, CDR1 is LNHDA, CDR2 SQIVND (reference sequence). CDR3 size: 15 residues. Sequenced material: peripheral blood, taken 28 days after the second AZD1222 dose. The chain carries TRBV19 and TRBJ1-3; D is ambiguous. The sequence was collected from an adult who received the AZD1222 COVID-19 vaccine. CDR3 sequence (DNA): TGTGCCAGTAGACTGACACCCTTCTCTGGAAACACCATATATTTT. This gives the protein CASRLTPFSGNTIYF.